These T cell receptor beta chains were read from a single sample in a study of blood T cell repertoires in COVID-19. Only in-frame clones appear in the TCRdb table, and some are missing; sequencing was by immunoSEQ multiplex PCR. The sample contains more than 55,000 clones, around 79% of which appear only once. Material: peripheral blood. The receptors derive from a man between 60 and 75 years old with acute or convalescent COVID-19. The CDR3 runs from the conserved cysteine through the conserved F or W. The D gene is left open where the match is weak. The listing skips clone size in some rows; elsewhere it reads once, few, many or a size class.

V	D	J	size	DNA	CDR3
TRBV9	TRBD1	TRBJ1-1	few	TGTGCCAGCAGCCCCTCCTGGACAGGGATGAACACTGAAGCTTTCTTT	CASSPSWTGMNTEAFF
TRBV19	TRBD2	TRBJ2-4	-	TGTGCCAGTAGTATAGGAGCGGGGGGACCTCTGACCAAAAACATTCAGTACTTC	CASSIGAGGPLTKNIQYF
TRBV11-2	TRBD1	TRBJ2-1	-	TGTGCCAGCAGCTTAGAAACAGGGGTGAATGAGCAGTTCTTC	CASSLETGVNEQFF
TRBV10-3	-	TRBJ1-3	-	TGTGCCATCAGTGAGTCCTCCCCGGGCAGGGTCTCTGGAAACACCATATATTTT	CAISESSPGRVSGNTIYF
TRBV18	-	TRBJ2-1	-	TGTGCCAGCTCACCGAGAGGGTCCGACTCCTACAATGAGCAGTTCTTC	CASSPRGSDSYNEQFF
TRBV5-4	TRBD1	TRBJ1-2	-	TGTGCCAGCAGCTTGGAGGGGACAGGGGCCTATGGCTACACCTTC	CASSLEGTGAYGYTF
TRBV5-1	-	TRBJ1-2	-	TGCGCCAGCAGTCCGACAGGAGTCGATGGCTACACCTTC	CASSPTGVDGYTF
TRBV29-1	TRBD1	TRBJ2-7	-	TGCAGTGCACAGGGGCCTTCGGGGGAGCAGTACTTC	CSAQGPSGEQYF
TRBV12-3/TRBV12-4	-	TRBJ2-6	-	TGTGCCATCCCAGGAGGGGACCGCGTCCTGACTTTC	CAIPGGDRVLTF
TRBV30	TRBD1	TRBJ1-5	-	TGTGCCTGGGCGGGACAGGGGGATCAGCCCCAGCATTTT	CAWAGQGDQPQHF
TRBV2	-	TRBJ2-2	-	TGTGCCAGCATCTACAGCCCGAACACCGGGGAGCTGTTTTTT	CASIYSPNTGELFF
TRBV5-4	TRBD1	TRBJ1-1	few	TGTGCCAGCAGCTTAGCCGACAGGGGGCGCACTGAAGCTTTCTTT	CASSLADRGRTEAFF
TRBV2	-	TRBJ1-1	-	TGTGCCAGCAGTTTTCTAGACGGGAGCACTGAAGCTTTCTTT	CASSFLDGSTEAFF
TRBV10-3	TRBD2	TRBJ2-2	-	TGTGCCAGTAGGACCCCGGGACTAGCGGGGGGTACCACCGGGGAGCTGTTTTTT	CASRTPGLAGGTTGELFF
TRBV12-3/TRBV12-4	TRBD1	TRBJ1-5	-	TGTGCCAGCAGTTTTCGACAGGGGCCGCTCCATTTT	CASSFRQGPLHF
TRBV29-1	-	TRBJ2-5	-	TGCAGCGCTTGGCTACGTCCGGGAGAGACCCAGTACTTC	CSAWLRPGETQYF
TRBV5-1	TRBD2	TRBJ2-1	-	TGCGCCAGCAGCGCGGGGCTAGCGGAAGAGCAGTTCTTC	CASSAGLAEEQFF
TRBV5-1	TRBD1	TRBJ1-1	-	TGCGCCAGCAGCTCGCCTGTGACAGGGGGCTTGAACACTGAAGCTTTCTTT	CASSSPVTGGLNTEAFF
TRBV6-5	-	TRBJ1-2	once	TGTGCCAGCATGGCAGACAGCCGCTATGGCTACACCTTC	CASMADSRYGYTF
TRBV24-1	TRBD1	TRBJ1-2	-	TGTGCCACCAGTGATTCCACCGGGACAGGGTGGTATGGCTACACCTTC	CATSDSTGTGWYGYTF
TRBV6-1	-	TRBJ1-1	once	TGTGCCAGCAGTGAATGGGCTCTCCCTGAAGCTTTCTTT	CASSEWALPEAFF
TRBV5-1	TRBD2	TRBJ2-3	-	TGCGCCAGCCGGACTAGCGGGGCAAGCACAGATACGCAGTATTTT	CASRTSGASTDTQYF
TRBV21-1	-	TRBJ1-1	-	TGTGCCAGCAGCCCCGGCGAGGGGGCGGCTTTCTTT	CASSPGEGAAFF
TRBV30	-	TRBJ1-6	-	TGTGCCTGGAGTGTGAGTGGTTATTCACCCCTCCACTTT	CAWSVSGYSPLHF
TRBV7-3	-	TRBJ1-6	-	TGTGCCAGCAGTCTCGGCGGAAGGTACGATTCACCCCTCCACTTT	CASSLGGRYDSPLHF
TRBV27	-	TRBJ1-2	-	TGTGCCAGCAGTGGGGGGGACTATGGCTACACCTTC	CASSGGDYGYTF
TRBV14	TRBD2	TRBJ2-1	-	TGTGCCAGCAGCCAAGATCGGACTAGCGGGAGTTTTTCAGGCCTCAATGAGCAGTTCTTC	CASSQDRTSGSFSGLNEQFF
TRBV24-1	-	TRBJ2-3	once	TGTGCCACCAGTGATCCGCGGGAAGTAGTAGATACGCAGTATTTT	CATSDPREVVDTQYF
TRBV30	TRBD2	TRBJ2-5	-	TGTGCCTGGAGCGCGGGGGGTTACGGAGAGACCCAGTACTTC	CAWSAGGYGETQYF
TRBV29-1	-	TRBJ2-7	-	TGCAGCCAACCATTGCCGGCGGGAAATAACTACGAGCAGTACTTC	CSQPLPAGNNYEQYF
TRBV24-1	TRBD2	TRBJ2-5	-	TGTGCCACCAGTGATCCGGGGACTAGCGCCTGGAGGGGTCAAGAGACCCAGTACTTC	CATSDPGTSAWRGQETQYF
TRBV9	-	TRBJ2-6	-	TGTGCCAGCAGCCCCGTCTGGGCAGGGCCCCTATCTGGGGCCAACGTCCTGACTTTC	CASSPVWAGPLSGANVLTF
TRBV7-8	-	TRBJ2-1	few	TGTGCCAGCAGCTTAGTCGGGGTAGGCTCCTACAATGAGCAGTTCTTC	CASSLVGVGSYNEQFF
TRBV6-5	-	TRBJ1-2	-	TGTGCCAGCACCGAGGGGGACGGGACCTATGGCTACACCTTC	CASTEGDGTYGYTF
TRBV12-5	TRBD2	TRBJ2-1	-	TGTGCTACCCGTAGCGGGGATAGGCCCAATGAGCAGTTCTTC	CATRSGDRPNEQFF
TRBV7-2	TRBD1	TRBJ2-2	-	TGTGCCAGCAGCCGTGGACAGGCTGGGGCCGGGGAGCTGTTTTTT	CASSRGQAGAGELFF
TRBV30	-	TRBJ2-5	-	TGTGCCTGGAGTGTACTGAGAGAGACCCAGTACTTC	CAWSVLRETQYF
TRBV5-1	-	TRBJ2-7	-	TGCGCCAGCAGCTTCCTGACGGGGTCCTACGAGCAGTACTTC	CASSFLTGSYEQYF
TRBV7-9	TRBD1	TRBJ1-2	once	TGTGCCAGCAGCCGTTTCGGACAGGGAGCTAACTATGGCTACACCTTC	CASSRFGQGANYGYTF
TRBV6-5	-	TRBJ2-7	-	TGTGCCACCCAACAGCTACCCTACGAGCAGTACTTC	CATQQLPYEQYF
TRBV5-8	-	TRBJ1-2	-	TGTGCCAGCAGCTTCCAGTACTATGGCTACACCTTC	CASSFQYYGYTF
TRBV9	-	TRBJ2-3	-	TGTGCCAGCAGCGTAGCGCGGGGAAGAGATACGCAGTATTTT	CASSVARGRDTQYF
TRBV30	-	TRBJ1-3	once	TGTGCCTGGAGTGTACGATCAGCGTATCTGGCTGGAAACACCATATATTTT	CAWSVRSAYLAGNTIYF
TRBV12-3/TRBV12-4	-	TRBJ1-1	-	TGTGCCAGCAGAGGGACACCTAACACTGAAGCTTTCTTT	CASRGTPNTEAFF
TRBV5-6	-	TRBJ1-2	-	TGTGCCAGCAGCCCAGGCGAAGGCTACACCTTC	CASSPGEGYTF
TRBV7-2	TRBD1	TRBJ1-1	-	TGTGCCAGCAGCATAAGGGACAGGGGGTCGGTAACTGAAGCTTTCTTT	CASSIRDRGSVTEAFF
TRBV7-2	TRBD1	TRBJ1-2	-	TGTGCCAGCAGCCCGGACAGGGGCTATGGCTACACCTTC	CASSPDRGYGYTF
TRBV18	-	TRBJ2-7	-	TGTGCCAGCTCACTTTCAACGACGGCGGGGGAGCAGTACTTC	CASSLSTTAGEQYF
TRBV6-1	-	TRBJ2-7	-	TGTGCCAGCAGTGAAAGGAGGACAGCTCAGGGATACGAGCAGTACTTC	CASSERRTAQGYEQYF
TRBV6-1	-	TRBJ1-2	few	TGTGCCAGCAGTGAAAGTACACTAAACCTCTATGGCTACACCTTC	CASSESTLNLYGYTF
TRBV19	-	TRBJ2-5	once	TGTGCCAGTAGTATGTTGACGGGCGGGACGGAGACCCAGTACTTC	CASSMLTGGTETQYF
TRBV27	-	TRBJ1-2	-	TGTGCCAGCAGAGTGCCGGGTCATGGCTACACCTTC	CASRVPGHGYTF
TRBV5-4	TRBD1	TRBJ1-1	-	TGTGCCAGCAGCTTACAGGGGGGAGGCACTGAAGCTTTCTTT	CASSLQGGGTEAFF
TRBV7-8	-	TRBJ2-3	-	TGTGCCAGCAGCTCGGTTCGGGCCACTCAGGGGTATTTT	CASSSVRATQGYF